This T cell receptor beta chain derives from a study of shared clonotypes between healthy human individuals. The overall study: In total, the donors were two women and a few men aged 18 to 49.

Germline V gene sequence: CDR1 MNHEY, CDR2 SVGAGI. CDR3 size: 16 residues. Unmatched junction bases numbered 4, after V lost 1 base and J lost 5 bases. CD45RO-negative cells were positively selected for CCR7, leaving out terminally differentiated effector memory CD45RA+ cells. General study findings and limits: Exclusively blood specimens were collected; tissue repertoires likely differ. Even with large depth, rarefaction showed that sorted-subset sequencing was incomplete. Among donors, sharing of clonotypes was expected to be affected by sequencing depth.

Of note for this clone: Its antigen is undetermined.

The table came from immunoSEQ multiplex PCR; TCRdb's copy has only in-frame clones and leaves some out. Of 1.5 million to 2.5 million clones in the sample, approximately 94% were seen once. The TCR was taken from a man aged 18-30 years in good health. Sequencing was performed on naive CD8+ T cells sorted from blood. The V call is TRBV6-5, the J call TRBJ2-5; TRBD2 agrees at 13 bases. For the CDR3, the DNA is TGTGCCAGCAGTTACTGGACTAGCGGGAGCAGGGAGACCCAGTACTTC. Its translation: CASSYWTSGSRETQYF.